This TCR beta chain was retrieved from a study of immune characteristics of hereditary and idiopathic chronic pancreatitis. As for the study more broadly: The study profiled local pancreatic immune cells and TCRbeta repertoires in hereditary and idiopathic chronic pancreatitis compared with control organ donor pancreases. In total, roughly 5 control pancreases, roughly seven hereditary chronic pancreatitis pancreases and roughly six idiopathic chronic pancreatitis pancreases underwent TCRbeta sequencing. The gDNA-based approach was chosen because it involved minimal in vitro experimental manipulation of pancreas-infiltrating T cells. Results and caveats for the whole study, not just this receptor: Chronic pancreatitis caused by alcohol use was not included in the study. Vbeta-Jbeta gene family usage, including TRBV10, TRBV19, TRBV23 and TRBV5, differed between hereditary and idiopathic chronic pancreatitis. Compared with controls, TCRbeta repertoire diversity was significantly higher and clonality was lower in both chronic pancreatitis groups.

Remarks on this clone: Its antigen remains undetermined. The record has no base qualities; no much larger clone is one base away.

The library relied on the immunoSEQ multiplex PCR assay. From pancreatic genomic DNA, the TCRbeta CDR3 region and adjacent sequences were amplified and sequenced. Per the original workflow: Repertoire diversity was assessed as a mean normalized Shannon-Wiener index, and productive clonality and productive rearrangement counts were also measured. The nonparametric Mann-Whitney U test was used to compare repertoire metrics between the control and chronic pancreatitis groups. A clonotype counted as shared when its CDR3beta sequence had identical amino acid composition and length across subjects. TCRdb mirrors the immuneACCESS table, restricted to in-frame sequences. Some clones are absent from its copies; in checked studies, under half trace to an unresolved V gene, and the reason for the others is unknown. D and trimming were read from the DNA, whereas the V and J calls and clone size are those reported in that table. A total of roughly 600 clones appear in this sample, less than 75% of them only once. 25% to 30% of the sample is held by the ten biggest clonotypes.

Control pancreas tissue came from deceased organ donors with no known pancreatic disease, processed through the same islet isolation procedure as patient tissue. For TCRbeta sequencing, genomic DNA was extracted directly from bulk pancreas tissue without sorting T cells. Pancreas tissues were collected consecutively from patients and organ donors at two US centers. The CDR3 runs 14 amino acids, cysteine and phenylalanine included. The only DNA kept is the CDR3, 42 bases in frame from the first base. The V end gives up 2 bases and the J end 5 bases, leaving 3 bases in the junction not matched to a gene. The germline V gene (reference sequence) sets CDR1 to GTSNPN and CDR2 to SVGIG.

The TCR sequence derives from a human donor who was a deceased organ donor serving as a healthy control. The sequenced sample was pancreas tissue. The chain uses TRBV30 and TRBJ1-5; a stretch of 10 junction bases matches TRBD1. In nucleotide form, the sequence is TGTGCCTGGAGTTCCGGGACAGGGGATCAGCCCCAGCATTTT. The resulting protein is CAWSSGTGDQPQHF.